What follows describes a single T cell receptor (beta chain). This entry is derived from a study of CD8+CD57+ T cells in acquired aplastic anemia. Study-wide context: Average DNA yield from sorted CD4+ and CD8+ cells was approximately 3 ug.

CDR3 and TCR beta VDJ profiling relied on genomic DNA as the template. TCRdb used MiXCR to reprocess the reads, holding one entry per CDR3 protein. Here the sample spans under 350,000 distinct CDR3 sequences, 56% being singletons. CD8+CD57+ cell expansion had been shown by flow cytometry in patients chosen for sequencing. Germline V gives CDR1 DFQATT, CDR2 SNEGSKA (reference sequence). The CDR3 covers 14 residues. V shed 5 bases, J shed 4 bases, and the junction held 9 bases outside the gene matches. This chain uses TRBV20-1 with TRBJ2-7, with 9 positions matching TRBD1. The receptor's source is a human donor with aplastic anemia. Sample: sorted CD4+, CD8+, or CD8+CD57+ T cells (not recorded which) from PBMCs. This CDR3 reads CSALTGTGMYEQYF. CDR3 coding DNA: TGCAGTGCTCTTACCGGGACAGGGATGTACGAGCAGTACTTC.